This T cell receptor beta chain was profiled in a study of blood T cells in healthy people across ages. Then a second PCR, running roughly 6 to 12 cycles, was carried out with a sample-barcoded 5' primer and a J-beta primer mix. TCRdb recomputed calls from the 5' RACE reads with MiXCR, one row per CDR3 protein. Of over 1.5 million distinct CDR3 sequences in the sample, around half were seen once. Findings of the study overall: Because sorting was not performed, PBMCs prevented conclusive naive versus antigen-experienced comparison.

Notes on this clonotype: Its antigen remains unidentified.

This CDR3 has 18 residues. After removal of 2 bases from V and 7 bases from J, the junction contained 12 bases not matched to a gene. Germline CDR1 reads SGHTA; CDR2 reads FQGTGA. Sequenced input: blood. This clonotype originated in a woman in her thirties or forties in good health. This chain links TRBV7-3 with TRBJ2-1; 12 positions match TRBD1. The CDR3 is CASSLQARGTGGSNEQFF. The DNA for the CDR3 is TGTGCCAGCAGCTTACAAGCTAGGGGGACAGGGGGCTCAAATGAGCAGTTCTTC. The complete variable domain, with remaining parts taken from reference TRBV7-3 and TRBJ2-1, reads GAGVSQTPSNKVTEKGKYVELRCDPISGHTALYWYRQSLGQGPEFLIYFQGTGAADDSGLPNDRFFAVRPEGSVSTLKIQRTERGDSAVYLCASSLQARGTGGSNEQFFGPGTRLTVL.